The present entry profiles one TCR beta chain with its context. V lost 3 bases and J lost 6, with 15 bases in between. Germline V CDR1 and CDR2: SNHLY, FYNNEI. This CDR3 is built from 15 residues. Using a J-beta primer mix together with a sample-barcoded 5' primer, a second PCR was run for about 6 to 12 cycles. One entry per CDR3 protein results from TCRdb running MiXCR on the 5' RACE reads. Seen here are hundreds of thousands of distinct CDR3 sequences, about 52% observed once, and the top ten hold about 32%. This sample was included in a study of blood T cells in healthy people across ages. The sequenced sample was blood. The receptor's source is a woman aged 55-75 years in good health. The V call is TRBV2, the J call TRBJ2-1, with a possible D match to TRBD2 (6 bases). The CDR3 sequence: CASSDEAGELNEQFF. CDR3 in DNA: TGTGCCAGCAGTGATGAAGCGGGCGAACTCAATGAGCAGTTCTTC.